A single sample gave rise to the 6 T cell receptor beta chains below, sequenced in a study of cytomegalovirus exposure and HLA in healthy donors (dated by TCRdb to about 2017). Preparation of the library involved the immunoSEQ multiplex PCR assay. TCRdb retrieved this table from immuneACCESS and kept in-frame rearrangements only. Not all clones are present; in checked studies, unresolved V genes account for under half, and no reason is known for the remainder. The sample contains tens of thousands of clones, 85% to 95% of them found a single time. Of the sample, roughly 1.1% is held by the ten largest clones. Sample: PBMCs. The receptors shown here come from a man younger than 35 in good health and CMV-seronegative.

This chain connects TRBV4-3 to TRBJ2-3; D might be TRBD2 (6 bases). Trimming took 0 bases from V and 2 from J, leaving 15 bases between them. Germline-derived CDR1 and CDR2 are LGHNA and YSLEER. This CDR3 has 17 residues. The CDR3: CASSQDRVADLTDTQYF. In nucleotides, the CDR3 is TGCGCCAGCAGCCAAGATCGGGTAGCGGACCTCACAGATACGCAGTATTTT.

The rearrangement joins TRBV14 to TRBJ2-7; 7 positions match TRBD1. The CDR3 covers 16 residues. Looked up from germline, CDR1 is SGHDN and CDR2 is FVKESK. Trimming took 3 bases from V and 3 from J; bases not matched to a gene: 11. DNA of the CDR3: TGTGCCAGCAGCCACAAAACAGGGCCAGGGGGCTACGAGCAGTACTTC. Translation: CASSHKTGPGGYEQYF. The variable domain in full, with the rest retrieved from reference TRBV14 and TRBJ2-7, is EAGVTQFPSHSVIEKGQTVTLRCDPISGHDNLYWYRRVMGKEIKFLLHFVKESKQDESGMPNNRFLAERTGGTYSTLKVQPAELEDSGVYFCASSHKTGPGGYEQYFGPGTRLTVT.

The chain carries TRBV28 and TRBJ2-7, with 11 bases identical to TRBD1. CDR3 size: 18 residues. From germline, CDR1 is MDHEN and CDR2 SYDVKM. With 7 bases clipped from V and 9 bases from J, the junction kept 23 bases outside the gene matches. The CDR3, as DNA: TGTGCCAGCATCCCTTCGTGGGGGACAGGGGGTTTTCATACCGGGCAGTACTTC. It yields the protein CASIPSWGTGGFHTGQYF.

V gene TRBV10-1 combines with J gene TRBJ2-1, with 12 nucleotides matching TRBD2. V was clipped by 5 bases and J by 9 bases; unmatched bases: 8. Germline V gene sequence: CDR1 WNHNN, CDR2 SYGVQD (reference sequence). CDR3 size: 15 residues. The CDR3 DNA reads TGCGCCAGCAGTCGACTAGCGGGAGACATCCGTGAGCAGTTCTTC. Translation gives CASSRLAGDIREQFF.

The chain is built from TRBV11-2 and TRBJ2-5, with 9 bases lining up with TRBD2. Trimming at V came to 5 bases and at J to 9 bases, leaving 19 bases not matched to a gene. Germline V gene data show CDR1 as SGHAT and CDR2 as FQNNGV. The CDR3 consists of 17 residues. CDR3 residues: CASSPEGVAGAYGPQYF. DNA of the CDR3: TGTGCCAGCAGCCCCGAAGGAGTAGCGGGAGCCTACGGGCCCCAGTACTTC.

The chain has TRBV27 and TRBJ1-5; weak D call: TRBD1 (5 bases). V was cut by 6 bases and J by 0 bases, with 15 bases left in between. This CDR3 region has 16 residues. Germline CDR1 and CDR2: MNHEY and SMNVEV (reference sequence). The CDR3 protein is CASRQTTANSNQPQHF. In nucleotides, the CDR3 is TGTGCCAGCAGACAAACGACAGCAAATAGCAATCAGCCCCAGCATTTT.